A single sample gave rise to the 21 T cell receptor beta chains below, sequenced in a study of CD8 T cells in Susac syndrome. About 0.5 to 1 ug RNA was reverse transcribed with random hexamers. TCRdb re-derived calls from the immunoSEQ multiplex PCR reads in MiXCR, one entry per CDR3 protein. The sample carries about 83,000 distinct CDR3 sequences, approximately 96% recorded once. What was sequenced was CD8+ T cells from PBMCs. These receptor sequences come from a human donor with Susac syndrome.

The rearrangement links TRBV12-3 or TRBV12-4 to TRBJ2-7; 8 bases align to TRBD1. CDR3 size: 12 residues. Trimming took 5 bases from V and 6 from J; bases not matched to a gene: 3. CDR3: CASSTDRVEQYF. The CDR3 coding sequence is TGTGCCAGCAGTACGGACAGGGTCGAGCAGTACTTC.

This chain connects TRBV7-9 to TRBJ2-5; D may be TRBD1 or TRBD2 (5 bases each). Trimming took 4 bases from V and 5 from J, leaving 8 bases between them. Germline V lookup: CDR1 SEHNR, CDR2 FQNEAQ (reference sequence). CDR3 length equals 12 residues. This CDR3 is CASSSEGETQYF. The CDR3 nucleotides are TGTGCCAGCAGCTCCGAGGGGGAGACCCAGTACTTC. Using reference TRBV7-9 and TRBJ2-5 for the parts outside the CDR3, the full variable domain is DTGVSQNPRHKITKRGQNVTFRCDPISEHNRLYWYRQTLGQGPEFLTYFQNEAQLEKSRLLSDRFSAERPKGSFSTLEIQRTEQGDSAMYLCASSSEGETQYFGPGTRLLVL.

V and J are TRBV24-1 and TRBJ2-2, with D maybe TRBD2 (5 bases). This CDR3 has 15 residues. Trimming pared 1 base from V and 6 bases from J, leaving 11 bases between. From germline, CDR1 is KGHDR and CDR2 SFDVKD. CDR3 DNA sequence: TGTGCCACCAGTGATTTTACACGAGGGCCCGGGGAGCTGTTTTTT. As protein: CATSDFTRGPGELFF.

The rearrangement links TRBV3-1 to TRBJ2-3, with D possibly TRBD1 on 5 matching bases. The CDR3 extends over 19 amino acids. The V gene lost 0 bases and the J gene lost 2 bases, with 21 bases spanning the gap. Germline V lookup: CDR1 LGHDT, CDR2 YNNKEL (reference sequence). CDR3 sequence (DNA): TGTGCCAGCAGCCAAGATGACCCCCTGGAAGGGGAAAACACAGATACGCAGTATTTT. This gives the protein CASSQDDPLEGENTDTQYF.

The rearrangement links TRBV9 to TRBJ2-1, with D uncertain. V gave up 0 bases and J gave up 10 bases, with 14 bases separating them. The germline CDR1 and CDR2 sequences are SGDLS and YYNGEE. The CDR3 covers 14 residues. CDR3 DNA: TGTGCCAGCAGCGTAGGGGCCCTATGGCCCGAGCAGTTCTTC. This codes for CASSVGALWPEQFF.

The chain carries TRBV29-1 and TRBJ1-2; D may be TRBD1 (6 bases). The V gene lost 3 bases and the J gene lost 4 bases, with 21 bases spanning the gap. Germline V gene data show CDR1 as SQVTM and CDR2 as ANQGSEA. The CDR3 is 16 amino acids. The CDR3 region has the DNA TGCAGCGTTGACACCATTGGGGCAGGGGATCTCTATGGCTACACCTTC. It translates to CSVDTIGAGDLYGYTF.

The rearrangement links TRBV27 to TRBJ1-1, with D hard to call. In germline, CDR1 is MNHEY, CDR2 SMNVEV (reference sequence). V lost 3 bases to trimming and J lost 2 bases, with 7 bases between them. This CDR3 spans 13 amino acids. CDR3 region: CASSLGRNTEAFF. CDR3 DNA: TGTGCCAGCAGTTTGGGCCGTAACACTGAAGCTTTCTTT.

The chain links TRBV27 to TRBJ1-5; the D gene is possibly TRBD1 (5 bases). V lost 4 bases to trimming and J lost 5 bases, with 9 bases between them. The CDR3 is 13 residues long. Germline CDR1 MNHEY, CDR2 SMNVEV (reference sequence). The CDR3 DNA reads as TGTGCCAGCAGTTGGGGCAAATATCAGCCCCAGCATTTT. Translation: CASSWGKYQPQHF.

For the CDR3, the DNA is TGTGCCAGCAGGTTCAGGGACAGGGCGAACACTGAAGCTTTCTTT. It specifies CASRFRDRANTEAFF. V usage is TRBV12-3 or TRBV12-4 and J usage is TRBJ1-1, with 9 bases matching TRBD1. After removal of 6 bases from V and 1 base from J, the junction contained 6 bases not matched to a gene. The CDR3 loop spans 15 amino acids.

The chain couples TRBV20-1 to TRBJ2-7; no reliable D call. There are 16 residues in the CDR3. CDR1 and CDR2 from the germline V gene are DFQATT and SNEGSKA (reference sequence). Trimming took 0 bases from V and 4 from J, leaving 19 bases between them. The CDR3 DNA reads TGCAGTGCTAGAGATTCGTCGGAGACCACCCTATACGAGCAGTACTTC. As protein: CSARDSSETTLYEQYF.

The chain couples TRBV7-9 to TRBJ1-2, with a tentative D call TRBD1 (6 bases). This CDR3 has 12 residues. The germline V gene has CDR1 SEHNR and CDR2 FQNEAQ (reference sequence). With 5 bases removed from V and 7 bases from J, the gap between germline ends came to 11 bases. DNA for the CDR3: TGTGCCAGCAGCAAGGGGGGCCTTGGCTACACCTTC. This codes for CASSKGGLGYTF.

The chain couples TRBV9 to TRBJ2-1; 7 bases are a match to TRBD1. The germline CDR1 and CDR2 sequences are SGDLS and YYNGEE. The CDR3 is 16 residues long. Germline trimming cut 3 bases from V and 3 bases from J; bases unmatched to any gene: 9. CDR3 in DNA: TGTGCCAGCAGCGAGGGAGACAGGGTCAGCTACAATGAGCAGTTCTTC. Encoded protein: CASSEGDRVSYNEQFF.

This clonotype was counted a single time. The chain has TRBV10-3 and TRBJ1-1; a weak D match, TRBD1 (5 bases). V gave up 3 bases and J gave up 6 bases, with 8 bases separating them. The CDR3 is made up of 12 amino acids. Per germline, CDR1 ENHRY and CDR2 SYGVKD. CDR3 sequence: CAISDHRPEAFF. The CDR3 DNA follows: TGTGCCATCAGTGATCACAGGCCTGAAGCTTTCTTT.

The chain uses TRBV2 and TRBJ2-7, with D uncertain. V lost 4 bases and J lost 4, with 2 bases in between. Germline V CDR1 and CDR2: SNHLY, FYNNEI. This CDR3 is built from 10 residues. CDR3 protein: CASSGYEQYF. In DNA form, the CDR3 reads TGTGCCAGCAGTGGGTACGAGCAGTACTTC.

A single count supports this clonotype. This rearrangement joins TRBV6-2 or TRBV6-3 to TRBJ1-5; possibly TRBD1 for D (6 bases). Trimming stripped 6 bases from V and 0 bases from J, with 15 bases between. CDR1 and CDR2 from the germline V gene are MNHEY and SVGEGT. CDR3 length: 16 residues. The CDR3 DNA is TGTGCCAGCAGACCTCGGACAGTTTATAGCAATCAGCCCCAGCATTTT. It codes for CASRPRTVYSNQPQHF.

V gene TRBV4-2 combines with J gene TRBJ1-1; D perhaps matches TRBD1 (5 bases). Germline CDR1 LGHNA, CDR2 YNFKEQ. The CDR3 runs 12 residues. Trimming left V 1 base short and J 10 bases short, with 10 bases between. CDR3 in amino acids: CASSQATTGAFF. DNA for the CDR3: TGTGCCAGCAGCCAAGCAACAACAGGAGCTTTCTTT.

This chain uses TRBV2 with TRBJ2-7, with D tentatively TRBD1 (6 bases). Germline V gene data show CDR1 as SNHLY and CDR2 as FYNNEI. The CDR3 is made up of 12 amino acids. Trimming cost V 7 bases and J 3 bases, with 10 bases left between them. Here the CDR3 DNA reads TGTGCCAGCAATCTACAGGGCTACGAGCAGTACGTC. Encoded protein: CASNLQGYEQYV.

V gene TRBV6-6 combines with J gene TRBJ1-4, with no clear D. V was shortened by 1 base and J by 3 bases, with 9 bases between the two germline ends. The CDR3 sequence is 15 residues long. Germline-derived CDR1 and CDR2 are MNHNY and SVGAGI (reference sequence). CDR3 coding DNA: TGTGCCAGCAGTTACTACCTTCTACCTAATGAAAAACTGTTTTTT. Translating it yields CASSYYLLPNEKLFF.

V is TRBV29-1 and J is TRBJ2-7, with D perhaps TRBD2 (6 bases). Germline values: CDR1 SQVTM, CDR2 ANQGSEA. The ends were cut back, 7 bases at V and 2 bases at J, with 12 bases in the middle. This CDR3 spans 12 amino acids. CDR3 sequence reads: CSAGTDAYEQYF. In DNA, the CDR3 is TGCAGCGCCGGGACTGATGCCTACGAGCAGTACTTC.

The chain recombines TRBV20-1 with TRBJ1-6; 9 nucleotides agree with TRBD1. Germline loops: CDR1 DFQATT, CDR2 SNEGSKA (reference sequence). The length of the CDR3 is 14 residues. V dropped 6 bases and J dropped 3; count of bases not matched to a gene: 3. Here the CDR3 DNA reads TGCAGTGCCGGGACAGGGAACTATAATTCACCCCTCCACTTT. This sequence encodes CSAGTGNYNSPLHF.

The chain uses TRBV15 and TRBJ2-7; tentatively, D is TRBD1 (6 bases). Between the trimmed V and J ends, which lost 5 bases and 4 bases, there was a span of 9 bases. The CDR3 is 12 residues long. The germline CDR1 and CDR2 sequences are LNHNV and YYDKDF (reference sequence). The chain's CDR3 is CATSDQGYEQYF. CDR3 nucleotide sequence: TGTGCCACCAGCGACCAGGGGTACGAGCAGTACTTC.